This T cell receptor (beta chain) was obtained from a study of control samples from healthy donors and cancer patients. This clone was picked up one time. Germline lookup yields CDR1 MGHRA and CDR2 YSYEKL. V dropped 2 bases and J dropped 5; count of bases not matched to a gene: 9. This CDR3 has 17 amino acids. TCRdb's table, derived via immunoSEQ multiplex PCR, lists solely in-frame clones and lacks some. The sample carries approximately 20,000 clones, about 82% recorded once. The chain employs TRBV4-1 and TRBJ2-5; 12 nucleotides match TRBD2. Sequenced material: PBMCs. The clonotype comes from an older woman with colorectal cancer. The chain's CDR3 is CASSQHRTSGVGETQYF. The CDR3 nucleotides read TGCGCCAGCAGCCAACACCGGACTAGCGGGGTCGGGGAGACCCAGTACTTC.